The source of this TCR beta chain is a study of immune characterization of retroperitoneal liposarcoma. This clonotype is medium-sized (0.01 to 0.1%) within its sample. The CDR3 spans 15 residues. Germline V lookup: CDR1 SGHAT, CDR2 FQDESV (reference sequence). V shed 1 base, J shed 3 bases, and the junction held 2 bases outside the gene matches. A single record per CDR3 protein comes from TCRdb applying MiXCR to the PCR reads. The sample lists about 3,000 distinct CDR3 sequences, approximately 49% occurring once. Sequences were obtained from tumor tissue. This clonotype was obtained from a male donor with retroperitoneal liposarcoma. This chain connects TRBV11-1 to TRBJ2-5; 10 bases align to TRBD2. CDR3 DNA sequence: TGTGCCAGCAGCTTAGGGCTAGCGGGAGAAGAGACCCAGTACTTC. Its protein is CASSLGLAGEETQYF.